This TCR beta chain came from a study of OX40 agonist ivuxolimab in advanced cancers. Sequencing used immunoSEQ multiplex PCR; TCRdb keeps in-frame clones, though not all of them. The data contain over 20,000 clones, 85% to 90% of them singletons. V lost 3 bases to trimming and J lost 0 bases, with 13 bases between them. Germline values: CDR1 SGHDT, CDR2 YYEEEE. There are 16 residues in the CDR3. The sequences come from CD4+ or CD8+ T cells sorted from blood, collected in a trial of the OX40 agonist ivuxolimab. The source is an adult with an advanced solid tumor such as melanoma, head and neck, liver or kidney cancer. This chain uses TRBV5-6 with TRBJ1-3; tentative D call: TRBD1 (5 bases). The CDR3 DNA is TGTGCCAGCAGCTCCGTGGGACGGGACTCTGGAAACACCATATATTTT. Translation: CASSSVGRDSGNTIYF.